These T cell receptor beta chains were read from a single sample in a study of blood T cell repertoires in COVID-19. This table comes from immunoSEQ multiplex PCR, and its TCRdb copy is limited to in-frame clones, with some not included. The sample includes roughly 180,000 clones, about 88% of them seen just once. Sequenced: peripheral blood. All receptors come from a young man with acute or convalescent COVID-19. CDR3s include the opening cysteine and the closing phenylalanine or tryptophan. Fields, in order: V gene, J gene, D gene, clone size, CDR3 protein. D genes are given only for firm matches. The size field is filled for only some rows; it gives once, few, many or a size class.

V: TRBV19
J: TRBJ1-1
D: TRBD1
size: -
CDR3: CASSIVGTAEAFF

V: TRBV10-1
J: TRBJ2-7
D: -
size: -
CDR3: CASSESTFPSVQYF

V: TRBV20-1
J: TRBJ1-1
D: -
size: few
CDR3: CSAPQGTGAFF

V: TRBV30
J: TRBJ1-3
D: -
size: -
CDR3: CAWSVPGGNTIYF

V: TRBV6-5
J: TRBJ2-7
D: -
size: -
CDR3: CASSYSQGYEQYF

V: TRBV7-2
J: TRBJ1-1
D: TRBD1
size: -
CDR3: CASSFLGQGDMNTEAFF

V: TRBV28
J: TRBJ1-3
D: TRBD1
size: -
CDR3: CASRAQGASGNTIYF

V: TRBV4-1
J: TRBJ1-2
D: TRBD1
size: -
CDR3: CASSQPGGQGAPGYTF

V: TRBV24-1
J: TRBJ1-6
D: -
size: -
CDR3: CATSELGPENNSPLHF

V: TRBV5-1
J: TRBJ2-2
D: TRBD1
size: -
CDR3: CASSYRGQRNTGELFF

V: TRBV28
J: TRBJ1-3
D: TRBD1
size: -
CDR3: CASSSPGQGSGNTIYF

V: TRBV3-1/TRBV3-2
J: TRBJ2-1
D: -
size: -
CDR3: CASSQDRYHEQFF

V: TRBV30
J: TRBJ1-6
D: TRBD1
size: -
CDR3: CAWSPGQGSSPLHF

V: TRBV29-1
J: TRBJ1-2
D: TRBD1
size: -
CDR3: CSVNRQGPNYGYTF

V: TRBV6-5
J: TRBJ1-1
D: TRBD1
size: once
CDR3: CASKVDRAWNTEAFF

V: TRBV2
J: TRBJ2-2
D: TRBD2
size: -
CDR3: CASRRGLAGTTGELFF

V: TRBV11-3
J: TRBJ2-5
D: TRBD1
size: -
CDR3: CASSSRTGGKETQYF